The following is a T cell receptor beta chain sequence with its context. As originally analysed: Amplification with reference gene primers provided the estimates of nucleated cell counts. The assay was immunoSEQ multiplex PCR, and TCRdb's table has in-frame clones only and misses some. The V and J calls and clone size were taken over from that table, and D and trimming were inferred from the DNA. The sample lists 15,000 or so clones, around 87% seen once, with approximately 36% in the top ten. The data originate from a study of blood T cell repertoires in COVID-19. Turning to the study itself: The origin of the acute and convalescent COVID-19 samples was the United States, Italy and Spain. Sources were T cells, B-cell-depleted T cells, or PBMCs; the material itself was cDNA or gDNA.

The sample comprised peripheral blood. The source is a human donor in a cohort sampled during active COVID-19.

The CDR3 DNA reads as TGCGCCAGTGCCGGGACTAGCGCCGATACGCAGTATTTT. Translated: CASAGTSADTQYF. The gene calls are TRBV4-1 and TRBJ2-3, with 10 bases fitting TRBD2. The CDR3 sequence is 13 residues long. Per the germline V gene, CDR1 is MGHRA and CDR2 is YSYEKL. The ends lost 9 bases at V and 6 bases at J; junction bases unmatched: 6.